This T cell receptor beta chain was obtained from a study of cytomegalovirus exposure and HLA in healthy donors. Study-level background: A data release that came early held approximately 92 million unique TCRs from HLA-typed donors.

The junction had 11 bases not matched to a gene; V was cut back by 0 bases and J by 8 bases. CDR1 and CDR2 from the germline V gene are LGHNA and YSLEER. This CDR3 is 16 amino acids long. The PCR employed 60 Vbeta primers together with 13 Jbeta primers. The data were produced by immunoSEQ multiplex PCR, yet TCRdb's version contains in-frame clones alone and is incomplete. The sample holds some 150,000 clones; 60% to 80% are singletons and the top ten take about 9.6%. The gene calls are TRBV4-3 and TRBJ1-2, with 8 nucleotides matching TRBD1. The sequencing sample was made of PBMCs. This TCR was recovered from a man aged 18 to 30 in good health and CMV-seropositive. The CDR3 bases are TGCGCCAGCAGCCAAGACTCTCGGACAGGGAGGGGCGGCTACACCTTC. Its translation is CASSQDSRTGRGGYTF.